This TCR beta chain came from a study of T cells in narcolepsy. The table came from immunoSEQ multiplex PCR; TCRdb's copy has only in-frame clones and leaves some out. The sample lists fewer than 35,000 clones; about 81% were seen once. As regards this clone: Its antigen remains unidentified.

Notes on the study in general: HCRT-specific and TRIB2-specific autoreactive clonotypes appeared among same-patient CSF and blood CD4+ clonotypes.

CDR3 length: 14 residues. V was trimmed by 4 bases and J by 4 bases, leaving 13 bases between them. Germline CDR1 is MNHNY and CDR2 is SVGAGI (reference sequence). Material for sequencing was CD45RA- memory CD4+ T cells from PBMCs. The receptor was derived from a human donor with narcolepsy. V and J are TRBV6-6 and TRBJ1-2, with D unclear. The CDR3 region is CASSLDARGYGYTF. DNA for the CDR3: TGTGCCAGCAGTTTGGACGCCCGAGGCTATGGCTACACCTTC.